The 9 T cell receptor beta chains listed next were all sequenced from one sample in a study of shared clonotypes between healthy human individuals. Sequencing was performed with immunoSEQ multiplex PCR; in TCRdb, only in-frame clones are kept and a portion is missing. The sample has about 380,000 clones, roughly 96% seen once. The sample taken for sequencing was memory CD8+ T cells sorted from blood. The subset denotes: CD45RO+ cells pooled with CCR7-negative TemRA cells. The receptors stem from a man aged 25 to 40 in good health.

V and J are TRBV2 and TRBJ2-2; D gene uncertain. In germline, CDR1 is SNHLY, CDR2 FYNNEI. The V and J ends lost 8 bases and 4 bases respectively, with 11 bases between them. The CDR3 loop spans 13 amino acids. CDR3 nucleotide sequence: TGTGCCAGCGGGATGGGGATCACCGGGGAGCTGTTTTTT. Amino acids: CASGMGITGELFF.

The chain recombines TRBV23-1 with TRBJ1-2; D is ambiguous. TRBV23-1 is treated as an ORF (open reading frame) with a function not yet certain. The CDR3 contains 10 residues. V lost 1 base, J lost 6 bases, and 0 bases lay in between. The CDR3 loop is CASSQYGYTF. In DNA form, the CDR3 reads TGCGCCAGCAGTCAATATGGCTACACCTTC.

CDR3 coding DNA: TGTGCCAGCAGATTGGACGTTCGGCTCGAAAAACTGTTTTTT. It translates to CASRLDVRLEKLFF. The chain joins TRBV28 to TRBJ1-4, with D hard to call. CDR3 length: 14 residues. Germline assignment: CDR1 MDHEN and CDR2 SYDVKM. The germline V and J ends were trimmed by 6 bases and 8 bases, with 16 bases remaining between them.

The rearrangement joins TRBV5-1 to TRBJ1-5; no firm D call. The CDR3 loop spans 15 amino acids. The V and J ends lost 0 bases and 4 bases respectively, with 11 bases between them. Germline CDR1 is SGHRS and CDR2 is YFSETQ. DNA for the CDR3: TGCGCCAGCAGCTTGGAAGGTGATAGGAATCAGCCCCAGCATTTT. It codes for CASSLEGDRNQPQHF.

The CDR3 protein is CASSLGASTDTQYF. Here the CDR3 DNA reads TGTGCCAGCAGCTTGGGAGCTAGCACAGATACGCAGTATTTT. The chain is built from TRBV5-5 and TRBJ2-3; D unresolved. This CDR3 comprises 14 residues. Germline CDR1 SGHKS, CDR2 YYEKEE (reference sequence). Deletions cut 0 bases from V and 0 bases from J, with 5 bases between.

The rearrangement links TRBV19 to TRBJ2-5, with D tentatively TRBD1 (5 bases). Germline loops: CDR1 LNHDA, CDR2 SQIVND (reference sequence). The CDR3 is made up of 13 amino acids. V lost 5 bases to trimming and J lost 3 bases, with 10 bases between them. CDR3 residues: CASSVTGKETQYF. The CDR3 nucleotides are TGTGCCAGTAGTGTCACAGGAAAAGAGACCCAGTACTTC. Full variable domain (missing parts from reference TRBV19 and TRBJ2-5): DGGITQSPKYLFRKEGQNVTLSCEQNLNHDAMYWYRQDPGQGLRLIYYSQIVNDFQKGDIAEGYSVSREKKESFPLTVTSAQKNPTAFYLCASSVTGKETQYFGPGTRLLVL.

CDR3 bases: TGTGCCAGCAGTGAAGCGACTAGCGGGAGGGAGACCCAGTACTTC. It is translated as CASSEATSGRETQYF. V usage is TRBV6-1 and J usage is TRBJ2-5; 13 bases map to TRBD2. With 0 bases clipped from V and 5 bases from J, the junction kept 0 bases outside the gene matches. The germline V gene encodes CDR1 MNHNS and CDR2 SASEGT. The CDR3 runs 15 residues.

The J gene is TRBJ1-5, the V gene TRBV28; D ambiguous. Between the trimmed V and J ends, which lost 2 bases and 5 bases, there was a span of 4 bases. Germline V gene lookup returns CDR1 MDHEN and CDR2 SYDVKM. CDR3 size: 12 residues. The CDR3 coding sequence is TGTGCCAGCAGTTTACCCCATCAGCCCCAGCATTTT. It codes for CASSLPHQPQHF.

The rearrangement links TRBV6-6 to TRBJ2-7; D perhaps matches TRBD1 (5 bases). The ends were cut back, 5 bases at V and 1 base at J, with 9 bases in the middle. The CDR3 runs to 13 residues. The germline V gene encodes CDR1 MNHNY and CDR2 SVGAGI (reference sequence). CDR3 DNA: TGTGCCAGCAGTCCCAGGGAATCCTACGAGCAGTACTTC. Its protein is CASSPRESYEQYF.